The present entry profiles one T cell receptor (beta chain) with its context. The data were taken from a study of Ad26.COV2.S vaccination and SARS-CoV-2 variants. The V end lost 10 bases, the J end lost 7 bases, and 17 bases lay between the germline ends. The germline V gene encodes CDR1 MNHNY and CDR2 SVGAGI (reference sequence). This CDR3 has 14 amino acids. The treatment denotes: over 15 received Ad26.COV2.S at low or high dose, single or two shots; about 5 received placebo; per-sample allocation not given. Vaccine and placebo recipients were sampled on day 63 after the first injection. Wuhan-strain SARS-CoV-2 spike was expressed by the Ad26 vector that made up the vaccine. The table came from immunoSEQ multiplex PCR; TCRdb's copy has only in-frame clones and leaves some out. The sample records about 480,000 clones, roughly 87% being singletons.

The source material was peripheral blood, sampled in a trial of Ad26.COV2.S vaccine versus placebo. This TCR came from a person aged 18 to 65 who received the Ad26.COV2.S COVID-19 vaccine or a placebo. The chain is built from TRBV6-6 and TRBJ1-6; perhaps TRBD1 as D (6 bases). Here the CDR3 reads CATSTGQGNSPLHF. The CDR3 coding sequence is TGTGCCACCTCGACAGGCCAGGGGAATTCACCCCTCCACTTT.